This record concerns one TCR beta chain sequence. The antigen remains undetermined. This sample is part of a study of shared clonotypes between healthy human individuals. Across the whole study: Used for every donor were three CD4 naive, three CD4 memory, two CD8 naive and one CD8 memory plate.

Germline V gene sequence: CDR1 MNHNY, CDR2 SVGAGI (reference sequence). Trimming cost V 6 bases and J 5 bases, with 11 bases left between them. The CDR3 has 12 amino acids. Assay used: immunoSEQ multiplex PCR; TCRdb lists only in-frame clones, some missing. The repertoire consists of more than 550,000 clones, with about 90% occurring once and the leading ten covering more than 30%. Donors were healthy HIV-negative adults without recent acute infections or vaccinations. All donors were Caucasian adults living in Nashville, Tennessee. Study-wide results and caveats: Only blood was sampled, and tissue TCR repertoires likely differ from blood ones.

The clonotype was recovered from a man between 18 and 35 years old in good health. Some clones in this sample may be carry-over from other donors' samples. The J gene is TRBJ2-7, the V gene TRBV6-6; possibly TRBD1 for D (6 bases). Material: memory CD8+ T cells from PBMCs. Subset noted: CD45RO+ cells pooled with CCR7-negative TemRA cells. CDR3 protein: CASRQGLNEQYF. The CDR3 region has the DNA TGTGCCAGCAGACAGGGCTTAAACGAGCAGTACTTC.